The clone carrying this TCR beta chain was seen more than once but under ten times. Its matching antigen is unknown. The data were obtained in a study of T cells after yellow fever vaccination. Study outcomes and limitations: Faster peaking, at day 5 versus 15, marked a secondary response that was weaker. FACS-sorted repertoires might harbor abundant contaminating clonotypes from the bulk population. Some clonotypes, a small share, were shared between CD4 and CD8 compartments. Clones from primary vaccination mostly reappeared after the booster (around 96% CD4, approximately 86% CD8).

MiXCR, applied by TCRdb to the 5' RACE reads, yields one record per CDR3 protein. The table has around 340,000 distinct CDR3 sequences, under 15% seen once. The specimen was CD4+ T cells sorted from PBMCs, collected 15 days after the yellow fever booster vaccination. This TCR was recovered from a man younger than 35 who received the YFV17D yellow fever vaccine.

The CDR3, as DNA: TGTGCCAGCAGCTTAGGTTGGGACTACGAGCAGTACTTC. Amino acid sequence: CASSLGWDYEQYF. The rearrangement joins TRBV7-8 to TRBJ2-7; D not resolved. V was clipped by 1 base and J by 3 bases, with 7 bases between them. CDR1 is SGHVS and CDR2 is FQNEAQ in the germline V gene. The CDR3 contains 13 residues.